Listed below are T cell receptor beta chains from one sample, sequenced in a study of early T cells in non-severe SARS-CoV-2 infection. TCRdb re-derived calls from the 5' RACE reads in MiXCR, one entry per CDR3 protein. The repertoire consists of around 29,000 distinct CDR3 sequences, with less than 10% occurring once and the leading ten covering roughly 13%. Source material: whole blood. The receptors derive from an adult who was a healthcare worker with PCR-confirmed SARS-CoV-2 infection or an uninfected control (not recorded which). CDR3s include the opening cysteine and the closing phenylalanine or tryptophan. The D gene is left open where the match is weak. Expanded clones get a size class; other rows say once, few or many, or leave the size out.

TRBV6-2/TRBV6-3,TRBJ1-2,many,-,CASSYLSDRGYTF,TGTGCCAGCAGTTACCTTTCAGACAGAGGCTACACCTTC
TRBV9,TRBJ2-3,many,TRBD1,CASSVDGQGADTQYF,TGTGCCAGCAGCGTAGACGGACAGGGGGCAGATACGCAGTATTTT
TRBV11-2,TRBJ2-7,few,-,CASSLGPGYEQYF,TGTGCCAGCAGCTTAGGTCCGGGATACGAGCAGTACTTC
TRBV3-1,TRBJ2-3,many,TRBD1,CASSTLRQGSQYF,TGTGCCAGCAGCACCTTGAGACAGGGGTCGCAGTATTTT
TRBV5-6,TRBJ2-1,many,-,CAWGDNEQFF,TGTGCCTGGGGGGACAATGAGCAGTTCTTC
TRBV6-2/TRBV6-3,TRBJ1-2,many,-,CASRDYGYTF,TGTGCCAGCAGGGACTATGGCTACACCTTC
TRBV7-7,TRBJ2-1,many,-,CASSLSLDNEQFF,TGTGCCAGCAGCCTGAGCCTGGACAATGAGCAGTTCTTC
TRBV5-1,TRBJ1-5,many,TRBD1,CASSVEPGGTFVQPQHF,TGCGCCAGCAGCGTGGAGCCAGGGGGCACCTTTGTTCAGCCCCAGCATTTT
TRBV7-9,TRBJ2-1,few,-,CASSFSLDEQFF,TGTGCCAGCAGCTTTTCCCTAGATGAGCAGTTCTTC
TRBV20-1,TRBJ1-5,few,TRBD1,CSATRTGRHNQPQHF,TGCAGTGCTACCCGGACAGGTCGCCACAATCAGCCCCAGCATTTT
TRBV3-1,TRBJ1-6,many,-,CASSRRVAYGNSPLHF,TGTGCCAGCAGCCGAAGGGTGGCCTACGGGAATTCACCCCTCCACTTT
TRBV20-1,TRBJ2-5,many,TRBD1,CSAPGQGRKTQYF,TGCAGTGCGCCCGGACAGGGCAGAAAGACCCAGTACTTC
TRBV9,TRBJ1-1,-,-,CASSPYGGGNTEAFF,TGTGCCAGCAGCCCATACGGGGGAGGGAACACTGAAGCTTTCTTT
TRBV5-1,TRBJ1-3,large,-,CASSEGGTGNTIYF,TGCGCCAGCAGCGAGGGCGGGACTGGAAACACCATATATTTT
TRBV15,TRBJ1-1,few,-,CATRGGEVNTEAFF,TGTGCCACCAGGGGGGGAGAAGTGAACACTGAAGCTTTCTTT
TRBV19,TRBJ2-2,many,-,CAVGVGGELFF,TGTGCCGTGGGGGTTGGCGGGGAGCTGTTTTTT
TRBV5-4,TRBJ2-3,-,-,CASSLPPSTDTQYF,TGTGCCAGCAGCTTGCCCCCTAGCACAGATACGCAGTATTTT
TRBV11-3,TRBJ2-2,many,-,CASSAVPGQGGELFF,TGTGCCAGCAGCGCCGTCCCGGGGCAGGGCGGGGAGCTGTTTTTT
TRBV30,TRBJ2-3,many,-,CAWSSTPFDTQYF,TGTGCCTGGAGCTCTACCCCCTTCGATACGCAGTATTTT
TRBV20-1,TRBJ2-1,many,TRBD2,CSARDPSGDDNEQFF,TGCAGTGCTAGAGACCCTAGCGGGGACGACAATGAGCAGTTCTTC
TRBV10-3,TRBJ2-3,-,TRBD2,CAISDGTSGSTDTQYF,TGTGCCATCAGTGACGGGACTAGCGGGAGCACAGATACGCAGTATTTT
TRBV7-3,TRBJ2-3,-,TRBD2,CASSPGLASTDTQYF,TGTGCCAGCAGCCCGGGACTAGCGAGCACAGATACGCAGTATTTT
TRBV29-1,TRBJ1-6,many,TRBD1,CSVRQGDNSPLHF,TGCAGCGTACGACAGGGGGACAATTCACCCCTCCACTTT
TRBV7-2,TRBJ2-3,few,TRBD1,CASLQPGTGTDTQYF,TGTGCCAGCCTTCAACCCGGGACAGGGACAGATACGCAGTATTTT
TRBV7-8,TRBJ2-3,-,TRBD2,CASSLAVLAGTDTQYF,TGTGCCAGCAGCTTAGCGGTACTAGCGGGCACAGATACGCAGTATTTT
TRBV20-1,TRBJ2-3,-,TRBD2,CSAQGLAVITDTQYF,TGCAGTGCGCAAGGACTAGCGGTGATCACAGATACGCAGTATTTT
TRBV29-1,TRBJ1-1,-,-,CSVDRGGATEAFF,TGCAGCGTTGACAGGGGTGGGGCCACTGAAGCTTTCTTT
TRBV29-1,TRBJ2-1,many,-,CSVSLTVREQFF,TGCAGCGTGTCCCTAACTGTGAGGGAGCAGTTCTTC
TRBV12-3/TRBV12-4,TRBJ1-3,-,TRBD1,CASSLISTGGHTIYF,TGTGCCAGCAGTTTAATCTCCACAGGGGGGCACACCATATATTTT
TRBV5-1,TRBJ2-3,-,TRBD1,CASSSTTGGTDTQYF,TGCGCCAGCAGCTCGACGACAGGGGGCACAGATACGCAGTATTTT
TRBV7-9,TRBJ1-1,many,-,CASSLDMNTEAFF,TGTGCCAGCAGCCTAGATATGAACACTGAAGCTTTCTTT
TRBV6-6,TRBJ1-5,many,-,CASSLQEINQPQHF,TGTGCCAGCAGTCTCCAGGAAATTAATCAGCCCCAGCATTTT
TRBV5-1,TRBJ2-6,many,-,CASSFLSGANVLTF,TGCGCCAGCAGCTTTCTCTCTGGGGCCAACGTCCTGACTTTC
TRBV12-3/TRBV12-4,TRBJ1-1,many,-,CASSQGGENTEAFF,TGTGCCAGCAGCCAAGGGGGGGAGAACACTGAAGCTTTCTTT
TRBV6-2/TRBV6-3,TRBJ2-7,medium-sized,TRBD1,CASRDSGTDGEQYF,TGTGCCAGCAGGGACTCCGGGACAGACGGCGAGCAGTACTTC
TRBV18,TRBJ1-5,many,-,CASSRGDSNQPQHF,TGTGCCAGCTCACGGGGTGACAGCAATCAGCCCCAGCATTTT
TRBV12-2,TRBJ2-7,few,-,CASRLRTSYEQYF,TGTGCAAGTCGCCTCCGGACTAGCTACGAGCAGTACTTC
TRBV7-2,TRBJ1-1,many,-,CASSFSSEKNTEAFF,TGTGCCAGCAGCTTCTCCAGCGAGAAGAACACTGAAGCTTTCTTT
TRBV29-1,TRBJ1-1,-,-,CSVDLDGENTEAFF,TGCAGCGTTGATTTAGACGGCGAGAACACTGAAGCTTTCTTT
TRBV6-2/TRBV6-3,TRBJ2-7,-,-,CASSSNAYEQYF,TGTGCCAGCAGTTCCAACGCCTACGAGCAGTACTTC
TRBV14,TRBJ2-3,many,-,CASSPGYSTDTQYF,TGTGCCAGCAGCCCAGGATACTCCACAGATACGCAGTATTTT
TRBV7-9,TRBJ2-7,-,-,CASSLVTGASYEQYF,TGTGCCAGCAGCTTAGTCACGGGGGCCTCCTACGAGCAGTACTTC
TRBV11-2,TRBJ2-3,few,-,CASSLEGLDTQYF,TGTGCCAGCAGCTTAGAGGGGCTCGATACGCAGTATTTT
TRBV14,TRBJ1-4,few,TRBD1,CASSPVGTGGANEKLFF,TGTGCCAGCAGCCCCGTAGGGACAGGGGGCGCCAATGAAAAACTGTTTTTT
TRBV10-2,TRBJ2-2,many,-,CASNRWGFGNTGELFF,TGCGCCAGTAACCGATGGGGTTTTGGGAACACCGGGGAGCTGTTTTTT
TRBV3-1,TRBJ1-1,-,-,CASSRGNTEAFF,TGTGCCAGCAGCCGAGGGAACACTGAAGCTTTCTTT
TRBV7-6,TRBJ2-7,many,TRBD1,CASSSLRDRGSYEQYF,TGTGCCAGCAGCTCCCTAAGGGACAGGGGGTCCTACGAGCAGTACTTC
TRBV7-8,TRBJ1-1,-,-,CASSFWGRVTEAFF,TGTGCCAGCAGCTTTTGGGGACGCGTCACTGAAGCTTTCTTT
TRBV10-3,TRBJ2-7,many,TRBD2,CAISEGLADLSYEQYF,TGTGCCATCAGTGAGGGGCTAGCGGACCTCTCCTACGAGCAGTACTTC
TRBV4-3,TRBJ2-1,-,-,CASSQGGGSYGNEQFF,TGCGCCAGCAGCCAAGGTGGTGGGTCCTACGGCAATGAGCAGTTCTTC
TRBV4-1,TRBJ2-7,many,TRBD1,CASSPKDWDRGTPSYEQYF,TGCGCCAGCAGCCCTAAGGACTGGGACAGGGGAACACCCTCCTACGAGCAGTACTTC
TRBV11-1,TRBJ1-6,-,-,CASSRRDPNSPLHF,TGTGCCAGCAGCCGCCGGGATCCGAATTCACCCCTCCACTTT
TRBV12-3/TRBV12-4,TRBJ2-5,many,TRBD2,CASSPGGFGETQYF,TGTGCCAGCAGTCCGGGGGGTTTTGGAGAGACCCAGTACTTC
TRBV4-3,TRBJ1-1,many,-,CASSQEVTGSTEAFF,TGCGCCAGCAGCCAAGAGGTAACCGGATCCACTGAAGCTTTCTTT
TRBV6-1,TRBJ2-1,-,-,CASSLGGRNEQFF,TGTGCCAGCAGCTTGGGGGGAAGGAATGAGCAGTTCTTC
TRBV24-1,TRBJ1-5,-,-,CATSDSYQPQHF,TGTGCCACCAGTGATAGTTATCAGCCCCAGCATTTT
TRBV7-8,TRBJ2-2,many,-,CASSLVAGTGELFF,TGTGCCAGCAGCTTGGTCGCAGGGACCGGGGAGCTGTTTTTT
TRBV11-1,TRBJ2-1,-,-,CASSQHLGGRNEQFF,TGTGCCAGCAGCCAGCATCTTGGGGGGCGGAATGAGCAGTTCTTC
TRBV6-5,TRBJ2-5,many,-,CASSPAGKETQYF,TGTGCCAGCAGCCCCGCCGGAAAAGAGACCCAGTACTTC
TRBV10-2,TRBJ2-1,-,TRBD2,CASSEQWRGWNEQFF,TGCGCCAGCAGTGAACAATGGCGGGGGTGGAATGAGCAGTTCTTC